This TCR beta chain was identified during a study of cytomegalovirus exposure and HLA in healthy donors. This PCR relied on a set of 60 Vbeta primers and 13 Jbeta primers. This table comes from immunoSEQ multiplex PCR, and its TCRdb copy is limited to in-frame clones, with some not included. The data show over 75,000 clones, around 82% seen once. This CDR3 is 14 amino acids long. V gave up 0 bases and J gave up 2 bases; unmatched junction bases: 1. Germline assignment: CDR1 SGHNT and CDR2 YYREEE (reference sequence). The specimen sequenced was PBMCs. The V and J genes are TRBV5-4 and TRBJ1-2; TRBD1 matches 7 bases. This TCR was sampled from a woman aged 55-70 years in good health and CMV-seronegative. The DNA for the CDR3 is TGTGCCAGCAGCTTGGGACAGGGAAACTATGGCTACACCTTC. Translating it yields CASSLGQGNYGYTF.